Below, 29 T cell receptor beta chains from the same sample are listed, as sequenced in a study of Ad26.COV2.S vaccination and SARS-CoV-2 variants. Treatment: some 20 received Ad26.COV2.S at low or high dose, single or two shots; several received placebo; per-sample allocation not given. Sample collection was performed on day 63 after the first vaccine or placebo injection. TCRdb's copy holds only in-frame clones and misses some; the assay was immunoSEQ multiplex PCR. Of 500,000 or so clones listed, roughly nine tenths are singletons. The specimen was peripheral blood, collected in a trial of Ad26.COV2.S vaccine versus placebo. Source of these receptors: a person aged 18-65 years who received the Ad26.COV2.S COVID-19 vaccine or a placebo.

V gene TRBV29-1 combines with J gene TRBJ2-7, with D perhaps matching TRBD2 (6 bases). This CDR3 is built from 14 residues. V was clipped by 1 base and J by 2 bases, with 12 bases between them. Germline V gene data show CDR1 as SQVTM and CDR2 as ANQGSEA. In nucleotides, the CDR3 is TGCAGCGTTGAAGGGCGGGATCCCCCCTACGAGCAGTACTTC. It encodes CSVEGRDPPYEQYF.

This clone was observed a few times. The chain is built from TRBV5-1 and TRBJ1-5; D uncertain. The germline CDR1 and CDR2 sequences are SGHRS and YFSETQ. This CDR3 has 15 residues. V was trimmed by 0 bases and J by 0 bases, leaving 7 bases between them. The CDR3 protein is CASSLDAGSNQPQHF. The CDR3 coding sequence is TGCGCCAGCAGCTTGGACGCGGGTAGCAATCAGCCCCAGCATTTT.

The CDR3 region is CASSVGLLAANEQFF. In DNA, the CDR3 is TGTGCCAGCAGCGTAGGCTTACTAGCGGCCAATGAGCAGTTCTTC. This sequence joins TRBV9 and TRBJ2-1, with 8 bases lining up with TRBD2. Germline-derived CDR1 and CDR2 are SGDLS and YYNGEE. V gave up 0 bases and J gave up 6 bases; unmatched junction bases: 5. The CDR3 contains 15 residues. The variable domain in full, with the rest retrieved from reference TRBV9 and TRBJ2-1, is DSGVTQTPKHLITATGQRVTLRCSPRSGDLSVYWYQQSLDQGLQFLIQYYNGEERAKGNILERFSAQQFPDLHSELNLSSLELGDSALYFCASSVGLLAANEQFFGPGTRLTVL.

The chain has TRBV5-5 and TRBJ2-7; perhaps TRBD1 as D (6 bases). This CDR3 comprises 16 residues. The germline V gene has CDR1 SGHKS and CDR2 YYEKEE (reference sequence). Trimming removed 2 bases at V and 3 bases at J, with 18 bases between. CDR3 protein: CASSFDKKTGNYEQYF. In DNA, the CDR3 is TGTGCCAGCAGCTTTGATAAAAAGACAGGAAACTACGAGCAGTACTTC.

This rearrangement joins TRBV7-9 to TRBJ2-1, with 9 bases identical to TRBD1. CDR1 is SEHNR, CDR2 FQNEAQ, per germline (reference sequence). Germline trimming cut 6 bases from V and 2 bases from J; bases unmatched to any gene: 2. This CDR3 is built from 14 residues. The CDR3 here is CASRGQGTYNEQFF. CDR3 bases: TGTGCCAGCAGAGGACAGGGGACCTACAATGAGCAGTTCTTC.

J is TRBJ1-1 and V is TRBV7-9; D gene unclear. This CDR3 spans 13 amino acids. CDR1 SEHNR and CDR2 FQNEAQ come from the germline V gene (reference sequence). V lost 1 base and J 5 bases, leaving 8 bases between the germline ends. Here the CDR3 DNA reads TGTGCCAGCAGCTTAGAGAGGGCTACTGAAGCTTTCTTT. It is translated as CASSLERATEAFF.

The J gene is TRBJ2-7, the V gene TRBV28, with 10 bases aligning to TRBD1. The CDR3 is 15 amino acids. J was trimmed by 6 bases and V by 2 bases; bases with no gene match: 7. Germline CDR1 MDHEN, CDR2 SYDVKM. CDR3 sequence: CASSLQGQGMGEQYF. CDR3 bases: TGTGCCAGCAGTTTACAGGGACAGGGGATGGGCGAGCAGTACTTC.

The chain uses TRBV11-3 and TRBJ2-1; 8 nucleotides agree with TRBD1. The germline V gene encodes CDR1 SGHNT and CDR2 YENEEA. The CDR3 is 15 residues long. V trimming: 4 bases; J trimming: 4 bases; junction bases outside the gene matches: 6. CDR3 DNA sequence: TGTGCCAGCAGCTCTCAGGGGGCCGAGTACAATGAGCAGTTCTTC. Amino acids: CASSSQGAEYNEQFF.

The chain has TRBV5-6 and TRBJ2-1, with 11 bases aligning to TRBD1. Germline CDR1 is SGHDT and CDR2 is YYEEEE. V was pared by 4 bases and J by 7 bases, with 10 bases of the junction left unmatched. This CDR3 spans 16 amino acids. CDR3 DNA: TGTGCCAGCAGCCCCCCGGGACAGGGGGTATGGAATGAGCAGTTCTTC. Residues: CASSPPGQGVWNEQFF.

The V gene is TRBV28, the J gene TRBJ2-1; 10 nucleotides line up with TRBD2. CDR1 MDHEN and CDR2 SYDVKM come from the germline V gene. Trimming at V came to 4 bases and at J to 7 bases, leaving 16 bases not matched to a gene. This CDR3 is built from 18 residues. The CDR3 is CASSSVLAGITIMNEQFF. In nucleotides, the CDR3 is TGTGCCAGCAGTTCGGTACTAGCGGGAATCACCATTATGAATGAGCAGTTCTTC.

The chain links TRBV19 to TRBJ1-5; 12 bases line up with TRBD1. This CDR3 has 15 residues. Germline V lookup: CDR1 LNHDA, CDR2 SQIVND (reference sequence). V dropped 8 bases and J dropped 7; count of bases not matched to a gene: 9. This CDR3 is CASSTGTGGEQPQHF. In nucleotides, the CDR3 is TGTGCCAGTTCGACCGGGACAGGGGGCGAACAGCCCCAGCATTTT.

CDR3 DNA sequence: TGTGCCAGCAGCCGGTTTACCTACAATGAGCAGTTCTTC. Protein: CASSRFTYNEQFF. The rearrangement uses TRBV14 and TRBJ2-1; D is ambiguous. Germline V gene sequence: CDR1 SGHDN, CDR2 FVKESK. The ends were cut back, 4 bases at V and 2 bases at J, with 6 bases in the middle. CDR3 length equals 13 residues.

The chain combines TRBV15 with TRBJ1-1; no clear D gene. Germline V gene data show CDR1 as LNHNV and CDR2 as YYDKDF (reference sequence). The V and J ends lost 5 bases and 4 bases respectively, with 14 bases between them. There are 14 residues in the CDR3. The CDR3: CATSRSSLSTEAFF. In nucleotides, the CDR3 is TGTGCCACCAGCCGTTCCTCTTTGAGCACTGAAGCTTTCTTT.

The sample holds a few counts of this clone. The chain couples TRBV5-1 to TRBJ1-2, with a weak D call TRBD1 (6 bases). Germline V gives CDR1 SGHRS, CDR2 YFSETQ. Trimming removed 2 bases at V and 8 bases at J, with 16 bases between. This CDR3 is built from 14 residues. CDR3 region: CASSLQGSGYGYTF. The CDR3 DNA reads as TGCGCCAGCAGCTTACAGGGTTCTGGTTACGGCTACACCTTC.

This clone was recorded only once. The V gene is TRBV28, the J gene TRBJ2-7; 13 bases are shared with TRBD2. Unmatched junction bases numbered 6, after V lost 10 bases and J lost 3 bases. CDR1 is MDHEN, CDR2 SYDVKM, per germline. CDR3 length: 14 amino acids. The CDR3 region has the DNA TGTGCCACAAGGACTAGCGGGAGTGTCTACGAGCAGTACTTC. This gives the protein CATRTSGSVYEQYF. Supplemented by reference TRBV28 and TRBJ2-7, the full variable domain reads DVKVTQSSRYLVKRTGEKVFLECVQDMDHENMFWYRQDPGLGLRLIYFSYDVKMKEKGDIPEGYSVSREKKERFSLILESASTNQTSMYLCATRTSGSVYEQYFGPGTRLTVT.

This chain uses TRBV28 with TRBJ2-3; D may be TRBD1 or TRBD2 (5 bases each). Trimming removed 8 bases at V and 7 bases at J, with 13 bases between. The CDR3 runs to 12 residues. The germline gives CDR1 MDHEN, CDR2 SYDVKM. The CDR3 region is CASGGPRNTQYF. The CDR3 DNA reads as TGTGCCAGCGGGGGACCCAGAAATACGCAGTATTTT.

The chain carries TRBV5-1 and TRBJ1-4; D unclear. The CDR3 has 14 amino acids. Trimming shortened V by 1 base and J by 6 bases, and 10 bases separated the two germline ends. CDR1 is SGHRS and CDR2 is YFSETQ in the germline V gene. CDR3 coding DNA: TGCGCCAGCAGCTTGAGGGAGACCGATGAAAAACTGTTTTTT. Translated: CASSLRETDEKLFF. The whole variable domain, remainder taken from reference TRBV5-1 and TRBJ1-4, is KAGVTQTPRYLIKTRGQQVTLSCSPISGHRSVSWYQQTPGQGLQFLFEYFSETQRNKGNFPGRFSGRQFSNSRSEMNVSTLELGDSALYLCASSLRETDEKLFFGSGTQLSVL.

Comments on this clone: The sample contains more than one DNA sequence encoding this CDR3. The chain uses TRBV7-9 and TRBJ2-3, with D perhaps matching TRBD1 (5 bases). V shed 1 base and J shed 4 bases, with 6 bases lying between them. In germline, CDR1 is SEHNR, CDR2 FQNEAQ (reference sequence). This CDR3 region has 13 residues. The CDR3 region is CASSLVGADTQYF. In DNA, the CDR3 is TGTGCCAGCAGCTTAGTAGGGGCAGATACGCAGTATTTT.

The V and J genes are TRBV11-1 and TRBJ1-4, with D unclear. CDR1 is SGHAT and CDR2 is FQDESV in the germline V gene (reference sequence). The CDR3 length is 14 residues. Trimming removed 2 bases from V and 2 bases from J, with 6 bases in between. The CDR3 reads CASSLTGTNEKLFF. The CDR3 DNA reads TGTGCCAGCAGCTTAACGGGCACTAATGAAAAACTGTTTTTT.

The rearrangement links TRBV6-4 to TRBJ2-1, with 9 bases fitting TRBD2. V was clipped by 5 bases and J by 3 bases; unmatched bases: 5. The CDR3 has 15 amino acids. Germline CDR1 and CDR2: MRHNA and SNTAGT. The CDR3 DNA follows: TGTGCCAGCAGTCCCGAAGCGGGAGGCTACAATGAGCAGTTCTTC. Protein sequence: CASSPEAGGYNEQFF.

CDR3 loop: CASSPSGGSSYNEQFF. In nucleotides, the CDR3 is TGTGCCAGCTCACCTTCGGGGGGGAGCTCCTACAATGAGCAGTTCTTC. The genes are TRBV18 and TRBJ2-1; TRBD2 matches 8 bases. V trimming: 3 bases; J trimming: 0 bases; junction bases outside the gene matches: 4. The CDR3 has 16 residues. The V gene's germline CDR1 is KGHSH and CDR2 LQKENI.

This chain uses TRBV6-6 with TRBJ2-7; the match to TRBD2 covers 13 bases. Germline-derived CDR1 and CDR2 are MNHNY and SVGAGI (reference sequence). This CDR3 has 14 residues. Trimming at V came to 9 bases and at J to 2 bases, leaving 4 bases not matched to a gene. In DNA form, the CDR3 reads TGTGCCAGTGCGACTAGCGGGAGGCCCTACGAGCAGTACTTC. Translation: CASATSGRPYEQYF.

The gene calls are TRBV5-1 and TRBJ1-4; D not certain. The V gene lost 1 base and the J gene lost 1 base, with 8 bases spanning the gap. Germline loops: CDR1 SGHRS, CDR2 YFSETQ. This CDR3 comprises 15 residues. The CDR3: CASSLQRVTNEKLFF. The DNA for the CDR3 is TGCGCCAGCAGCTTGCAGAGAGTAACTAATGAAAAACTGTTTTTT.

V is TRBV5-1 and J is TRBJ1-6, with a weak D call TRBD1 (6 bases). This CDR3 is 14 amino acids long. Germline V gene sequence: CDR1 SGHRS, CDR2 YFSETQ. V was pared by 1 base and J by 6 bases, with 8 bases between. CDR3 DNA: TGCGCCAGCAGCTTGTGGGACACTAATTCACCCCTCCACTTT. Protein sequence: CASSLWDTNSPLHF.

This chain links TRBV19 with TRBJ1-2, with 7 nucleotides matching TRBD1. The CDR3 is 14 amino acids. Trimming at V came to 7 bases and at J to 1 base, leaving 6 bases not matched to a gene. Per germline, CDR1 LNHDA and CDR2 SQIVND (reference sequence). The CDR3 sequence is CASTPTGINYGYTF. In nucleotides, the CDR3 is TGTGCCAGTACCCCGACAGGGATTAACTATGGCTACACCTTC.

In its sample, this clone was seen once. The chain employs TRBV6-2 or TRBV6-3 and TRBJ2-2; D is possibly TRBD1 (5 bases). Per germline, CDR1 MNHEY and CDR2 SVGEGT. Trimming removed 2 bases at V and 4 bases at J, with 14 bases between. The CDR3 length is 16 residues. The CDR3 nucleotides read TGTGCCAGCAGTTACGTGGCAGGGTTAAGCACCGGGGAGCTGTTTTTT. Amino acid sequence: CASSYVAGLSTGELFF.

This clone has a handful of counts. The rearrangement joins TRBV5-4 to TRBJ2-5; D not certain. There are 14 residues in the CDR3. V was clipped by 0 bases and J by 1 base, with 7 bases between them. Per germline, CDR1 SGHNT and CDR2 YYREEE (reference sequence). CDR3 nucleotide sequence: TGTGCCAGCAGCTTGGTGGGAACCCAAGAGACCCAGTACTTC. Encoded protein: CASSLVGTQETQYF.

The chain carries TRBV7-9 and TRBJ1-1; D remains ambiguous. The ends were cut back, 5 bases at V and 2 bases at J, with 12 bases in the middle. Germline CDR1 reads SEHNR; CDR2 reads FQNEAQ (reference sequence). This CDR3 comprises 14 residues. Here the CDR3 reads CASSPYQENTEAFF. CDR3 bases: TGTGCCAGCAGCCCATACCAGGAAAACACTGAAGCTTTCTTT. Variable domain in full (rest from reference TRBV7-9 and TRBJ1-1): DTGVSQNPRHKITKRGQNVTFRCDPISEHNRLYWYRQTLGQGPEFLTYFQNEAQLEKSRLLSDRFSAERPKGSFSTLEIQRTEQGDSAMYLCASSPYQENTEAFFGQGTRLTVV.

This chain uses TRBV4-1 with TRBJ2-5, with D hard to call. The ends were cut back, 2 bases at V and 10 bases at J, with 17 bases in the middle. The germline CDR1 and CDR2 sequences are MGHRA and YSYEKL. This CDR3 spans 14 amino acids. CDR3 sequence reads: CASSQFGLKDGQYF. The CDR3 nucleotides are TGCGCCAGCAGCCAATTCGGATTGAAGGATGGCCAGTACTTC.